This T cell receptor (beta chain) originates from a study of blood T cell repertoires in COVID-19. Study in general: Whether acute or convalescent, the COVID-19 samples came from the United States, Italy and Spain.

How the authors handled the data: It was from reference gene primer amplification that nucleated cell counts were estimated. Profiling relied on immunoSEQ multiplex PCR, and the TCRdb table lists in-frame clones only, not all of them. V and J calls and clone size come straight from that table; D and trimming were deduced from the DNA. The table includes fewer than 500,000 clones, 85% to 90% detected once. V was cut by 1 base and J by 0 bases, with 6 bases left in between. Germline V gene lookup returns CDR1 LGHNA and CDR2 YNFKEQ. The CDR3 length is 15 residues. Participants had their cohort set by participant-reported clinical history.

Sequences were obtained from PBMCs or T cells enriched from blood (not recorded which). The chain joins TRBV4-2 to TRBJ1-4; D is possibly TRBD1 (5 bases). The origin of this receptor is a man aged 25-40 years who had recovered from COVID-19. The CDR3 bases are TGTGCCAGCAGCCAAGTACAGGCAACTAATGAAAAACTGTTTTTT. It specifies CASSQVQATNEKLFF.